This T cell receptor (beta chain) is drawn from a study of T cells in Graves' hyperthyroidism and ophthalmopathy. In the study overall: Before any treatment, at initial diagnosis, peripheral blood was collected.

Amplification yielded TCR beta CDR3 regions, with RNA transcripts as the source. An initial round of RT-PCR targeting the TCR CDR3 relied on the HTBI primer set. MiXCR was run by TCRdb on the multiplex PCR reads, yielding one entry per CDR3 protein. The sample gives some 150,000 distinct CDR3 sequences, approximately 20% of which show up once; more than 65% is in the top ten. First hyperthyroidism diagnosis is when the blood sample was obtained, before any ophthalmopathy symptoms. V shed 6 bases, J shed 6 bases, and the junction held 13 bases outside the gene matches. The CDR3 length is 17 residues. The sequenced sample was blood. This chain uses TRBV12-3 or TRBV12-4 with TRBJ1-6, with TRBD1 identical over 8 bases. The receptor was isolated from a woman aged 45-60 years with Graves' hyperthyroidism that later progressed to Graves' ophthalmopathy. The CDR3 protein is CASSHRGQGRSNSPLHF. Here the CDR3 DNA reads TGTGCCAGCAGCCACAGAGGACAGGGTCGTAGTAATTCACCCCTCCACTTT.